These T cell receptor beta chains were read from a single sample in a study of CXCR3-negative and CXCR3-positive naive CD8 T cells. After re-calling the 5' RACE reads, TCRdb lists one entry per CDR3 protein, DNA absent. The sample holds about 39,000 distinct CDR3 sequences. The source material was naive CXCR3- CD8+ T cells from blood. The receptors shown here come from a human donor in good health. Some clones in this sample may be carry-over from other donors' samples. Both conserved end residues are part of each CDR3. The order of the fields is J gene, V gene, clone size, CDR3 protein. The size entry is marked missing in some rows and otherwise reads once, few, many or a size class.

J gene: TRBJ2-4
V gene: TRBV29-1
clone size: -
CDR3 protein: CSVRNARVAKNIQYF

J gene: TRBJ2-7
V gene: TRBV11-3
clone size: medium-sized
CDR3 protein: CASSPGDREGLYEQYF

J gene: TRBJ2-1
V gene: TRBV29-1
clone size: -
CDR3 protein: CSVVFLGDEQFF

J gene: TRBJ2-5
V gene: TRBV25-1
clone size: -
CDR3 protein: CASSAGAQETQYF

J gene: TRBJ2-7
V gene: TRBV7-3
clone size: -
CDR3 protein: CASSLTGQGNYEQYF

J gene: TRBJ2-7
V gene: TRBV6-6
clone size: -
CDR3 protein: CASSYPPSISSYEQYF

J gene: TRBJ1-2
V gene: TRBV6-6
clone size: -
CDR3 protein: CASSSPGHLSNYGYTF

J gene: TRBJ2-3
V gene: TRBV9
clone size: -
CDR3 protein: CASSVVADTQYF

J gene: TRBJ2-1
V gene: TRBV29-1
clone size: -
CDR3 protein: CSVDRTDNEQFF

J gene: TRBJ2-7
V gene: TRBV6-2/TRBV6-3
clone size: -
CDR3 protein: CAISYSAGVDEQYF

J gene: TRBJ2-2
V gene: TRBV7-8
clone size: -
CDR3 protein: CASSLAMAGELFF

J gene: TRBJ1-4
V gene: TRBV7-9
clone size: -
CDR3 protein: CASSLGTNEKLFF

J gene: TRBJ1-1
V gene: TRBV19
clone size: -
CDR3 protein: CASSIGNDFAEAFF

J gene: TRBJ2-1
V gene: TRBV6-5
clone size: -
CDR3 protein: CASSYGPSQDNEQFF

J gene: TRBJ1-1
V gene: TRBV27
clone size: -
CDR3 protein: CASSLTQSNEAFF

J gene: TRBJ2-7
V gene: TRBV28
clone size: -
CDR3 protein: CASSLSADYEQYF

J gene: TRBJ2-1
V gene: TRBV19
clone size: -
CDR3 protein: CASSTTGFNEQFF

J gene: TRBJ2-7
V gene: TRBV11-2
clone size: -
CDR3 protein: CASRDPGRYEQYF

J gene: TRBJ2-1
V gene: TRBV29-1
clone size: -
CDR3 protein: CSVDGPSGGLSSSYNEQFF

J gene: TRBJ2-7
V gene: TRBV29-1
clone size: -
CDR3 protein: CSVRSGQGTYEQYF

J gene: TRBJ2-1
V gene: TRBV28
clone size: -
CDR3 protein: CASSPGAGNEQFF

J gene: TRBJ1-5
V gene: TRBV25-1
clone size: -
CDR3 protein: CASRGINQPQHF

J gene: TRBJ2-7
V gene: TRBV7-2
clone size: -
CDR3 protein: CASSPSKGSSYEQYF

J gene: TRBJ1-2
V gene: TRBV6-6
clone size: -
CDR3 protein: CASSSPIDGGGNYGYTF

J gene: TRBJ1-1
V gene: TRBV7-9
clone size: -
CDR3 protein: CASSSSGTLEAFF

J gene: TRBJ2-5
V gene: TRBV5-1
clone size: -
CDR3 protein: CASSYGTGEGETQYF

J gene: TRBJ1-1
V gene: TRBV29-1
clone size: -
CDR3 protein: CSVEFREDEAFF

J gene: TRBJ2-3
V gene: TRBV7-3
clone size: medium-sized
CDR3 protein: CASSLAAGGSSSTDTQYF

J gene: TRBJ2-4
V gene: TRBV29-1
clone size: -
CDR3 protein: CSFVEAGGDIQYF

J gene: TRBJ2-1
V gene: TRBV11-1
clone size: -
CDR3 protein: CASSFAGTINEQFF

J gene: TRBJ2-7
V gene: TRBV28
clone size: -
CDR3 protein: CASSLRREGIYEQYF

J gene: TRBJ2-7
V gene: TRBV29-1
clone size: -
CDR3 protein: CSVEEGGMASYEQYF

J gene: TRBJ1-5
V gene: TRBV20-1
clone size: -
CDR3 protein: CSARDFGDSNQPQHF

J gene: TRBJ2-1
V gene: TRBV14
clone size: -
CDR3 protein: CASSQGNVNSYNEQFF

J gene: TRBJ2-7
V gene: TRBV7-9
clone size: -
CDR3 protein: CASSAETGSYEQYF

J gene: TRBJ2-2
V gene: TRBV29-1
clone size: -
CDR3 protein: CSVGAQGLTGELFF

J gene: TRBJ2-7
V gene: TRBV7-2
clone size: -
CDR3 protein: CASSLQQGSYEQHF

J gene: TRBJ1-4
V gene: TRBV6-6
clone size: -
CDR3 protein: CASSYSTPGNEKLFF

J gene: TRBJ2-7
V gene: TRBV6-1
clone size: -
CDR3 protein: CASSLLAGRLSYEQYF

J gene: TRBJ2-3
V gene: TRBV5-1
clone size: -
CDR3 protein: CASSLLGGRADTQYF

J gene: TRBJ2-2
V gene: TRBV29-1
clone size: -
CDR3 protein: CSVVDNTGELFF

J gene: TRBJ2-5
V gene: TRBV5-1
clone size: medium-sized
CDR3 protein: CASSFGPEETQYF

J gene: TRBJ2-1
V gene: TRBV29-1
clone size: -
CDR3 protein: CSVERRTEYNEQFF

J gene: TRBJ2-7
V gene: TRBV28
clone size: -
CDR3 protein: CASSKTGAAYEQYF

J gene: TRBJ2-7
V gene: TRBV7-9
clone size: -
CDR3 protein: CASSGTGYYEQYF

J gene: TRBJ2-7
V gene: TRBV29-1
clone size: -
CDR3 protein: CSVEVLGQGSYEQYF

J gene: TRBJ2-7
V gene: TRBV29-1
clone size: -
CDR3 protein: CSVNVLPNEQYF

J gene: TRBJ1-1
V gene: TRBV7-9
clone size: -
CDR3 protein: CASSPPGPEDTEAFF

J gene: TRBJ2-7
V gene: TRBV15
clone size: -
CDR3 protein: CATSRVGSEQYF

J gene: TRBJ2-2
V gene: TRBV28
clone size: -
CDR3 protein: CASSLTVATGELFF

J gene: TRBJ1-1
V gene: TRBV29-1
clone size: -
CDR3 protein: CSAVEGPEAFF

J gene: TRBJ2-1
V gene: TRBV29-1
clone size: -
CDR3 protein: CSVEKGARGNEQFF

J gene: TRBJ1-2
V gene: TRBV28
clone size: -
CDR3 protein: CASSRPLRAQGYTF

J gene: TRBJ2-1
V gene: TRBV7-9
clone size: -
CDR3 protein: CASAVPGSSYNEQFF

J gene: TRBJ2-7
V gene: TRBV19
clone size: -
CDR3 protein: CASSLKPGGEQYF

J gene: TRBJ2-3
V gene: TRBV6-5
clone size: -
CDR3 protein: CATGNAGLATDTQYF

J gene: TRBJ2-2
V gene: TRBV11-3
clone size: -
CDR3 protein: CASSPRRGRNTGELFF

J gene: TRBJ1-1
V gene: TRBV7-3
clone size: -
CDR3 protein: CASSLTGGAGTEAFF